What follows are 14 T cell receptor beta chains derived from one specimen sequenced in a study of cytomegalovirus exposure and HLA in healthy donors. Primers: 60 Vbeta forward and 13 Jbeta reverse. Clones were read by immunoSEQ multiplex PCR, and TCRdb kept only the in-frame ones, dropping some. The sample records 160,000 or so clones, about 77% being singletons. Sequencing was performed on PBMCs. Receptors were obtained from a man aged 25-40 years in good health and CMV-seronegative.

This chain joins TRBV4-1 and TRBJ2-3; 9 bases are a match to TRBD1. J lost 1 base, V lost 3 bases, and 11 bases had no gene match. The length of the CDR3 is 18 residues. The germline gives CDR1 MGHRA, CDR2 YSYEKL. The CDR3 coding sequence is TGCGCCAGCAGCCATGGGACAGGGAGTTTCGGACGCACAGATACGCAGTATTTT. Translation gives CASSHGTGSFGRTDTQYF.

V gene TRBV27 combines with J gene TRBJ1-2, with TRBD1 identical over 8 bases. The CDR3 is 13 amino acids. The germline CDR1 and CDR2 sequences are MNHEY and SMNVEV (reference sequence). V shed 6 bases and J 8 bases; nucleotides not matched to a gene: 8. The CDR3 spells CASSRTGIQGYTF. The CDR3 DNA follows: TGTGCCAGCAGCCGGACAGGGATTCAGGGCTACACCTTC.

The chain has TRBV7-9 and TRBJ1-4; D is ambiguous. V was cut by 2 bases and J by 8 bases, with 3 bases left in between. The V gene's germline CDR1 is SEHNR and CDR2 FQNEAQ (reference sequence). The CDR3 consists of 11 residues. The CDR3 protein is CASSLQEKLFF. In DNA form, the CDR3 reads TGTGCCAGCAGCTTACAGGAAAAACTGTTTTTT.

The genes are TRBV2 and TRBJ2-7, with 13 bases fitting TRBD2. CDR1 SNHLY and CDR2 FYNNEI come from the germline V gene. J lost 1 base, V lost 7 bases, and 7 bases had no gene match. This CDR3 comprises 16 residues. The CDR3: CASTRLAGGTSYEQYF. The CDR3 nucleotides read TGTGCCAGCACTCGACTAGCGGGAGGTACTTCCTACGAGCAGTACTTC. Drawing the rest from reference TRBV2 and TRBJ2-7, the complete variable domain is EPEVTQTPSHQVTQMGQEVILRCVPISNHLYFYWYRQILGQKVEFLVSFYNNEISEKSEIFDDQFSVERPDGSNFTLKIRSTKLEDSAMYFCASTRLAGGTSYEQYFGPGTRLTVT.

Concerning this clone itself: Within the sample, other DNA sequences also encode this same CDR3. This CDR3 is CASSYSWDSSYEQYF. In DNA, the CDR3 is TGTGCCAGCAGTTACTCGTGGGACAGCTCCTACGAGCAGTACTTC. This sequence joins TRBV6-5 and TRBJ2-7, with 7 positions matching TRBD1. The CDR3 totals 15 residues. The germline V gene has CDR1 MNHEY and CDR2 SVGAGI. V gave up 0 bases and J gave up 0 bases; unmatched junction bases: 2.

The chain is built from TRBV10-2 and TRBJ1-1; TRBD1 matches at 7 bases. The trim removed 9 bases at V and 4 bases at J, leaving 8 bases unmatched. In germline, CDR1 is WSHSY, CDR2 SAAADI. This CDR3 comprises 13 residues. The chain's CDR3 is CASTGEVGTEAFF. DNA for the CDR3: TGCGCCAGTACAGGGGAGGTGGGCACTGAAGCTTTCTTT.

The CDR3 DNA follows: TGTGCCAGCAGCTCGACCTGGGGAGGCTCTGGAAACACCATATATTTT. It encodes CASSSTWGGSGNTIYF. This chain links TRBV7-2 with TRBJ1-3; D not certain. Between the trimmed V and J ends, which lost 4 bases and 0 bases, there was a span of 13 bases. This CDR3 comprises 16 residues. Per the germline V gene, CDR1 is SGHTA and CDR2 is FQGNSA.

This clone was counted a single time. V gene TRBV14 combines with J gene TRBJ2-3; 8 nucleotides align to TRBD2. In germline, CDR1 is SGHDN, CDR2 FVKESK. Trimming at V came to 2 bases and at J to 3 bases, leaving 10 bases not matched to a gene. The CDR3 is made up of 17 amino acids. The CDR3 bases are TGTGCCAGCAGCCAAAGCATCGGGGGGGCCTGGACAGATACGCAGTATTTT. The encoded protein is CASSQSIGGAWTDTQYF.

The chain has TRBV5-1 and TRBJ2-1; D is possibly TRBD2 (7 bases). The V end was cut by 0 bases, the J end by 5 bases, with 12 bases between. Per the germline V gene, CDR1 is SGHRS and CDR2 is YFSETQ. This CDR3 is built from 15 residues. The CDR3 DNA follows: TGCGCCAGCAGCTTGGTGGCGGGGGCCCACAATGAGCAGTTCTTC. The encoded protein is CASSLVAGAHNEQFF.

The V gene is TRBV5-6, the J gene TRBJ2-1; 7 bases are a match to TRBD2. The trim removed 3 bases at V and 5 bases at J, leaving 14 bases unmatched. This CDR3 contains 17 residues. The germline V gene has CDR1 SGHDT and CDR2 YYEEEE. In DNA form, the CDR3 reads TGTGCCAGCAGCTCATTCCGAGCTGGGGGGGGGAACAATGAGCAGTTCTTC. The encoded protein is CASSSFRAGGGNNEQFF. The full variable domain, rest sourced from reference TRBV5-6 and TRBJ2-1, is DAGVTQSPTHLIKTRGQQVTLRCSPKSGHDTVSWYQQALGQGPQFIFQYYEEEERQRGNFPDRFSGHQFPNYSSELNVNALLLGDSALYLCASSSFRAGGGNNEQFFGPGTRLTVL.

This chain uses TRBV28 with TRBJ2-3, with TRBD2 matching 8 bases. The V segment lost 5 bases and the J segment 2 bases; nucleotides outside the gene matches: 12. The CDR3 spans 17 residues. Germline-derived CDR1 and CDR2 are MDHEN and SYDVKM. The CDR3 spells CASSTAFSSGTTDTQYF. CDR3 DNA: TGTGCCAGCAGTACCGCCTTTAGTAGCGGGACCACAGATACGCAGTATTTT.

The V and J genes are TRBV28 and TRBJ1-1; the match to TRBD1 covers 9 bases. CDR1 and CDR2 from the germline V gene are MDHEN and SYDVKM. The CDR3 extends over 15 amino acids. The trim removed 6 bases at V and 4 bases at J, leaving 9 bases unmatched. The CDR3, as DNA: TGTGCCAGCAGCCTCGGGACAGGGAGGGTCACTGAAGCTTTCTTT. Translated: CASSLGTGRVTEAFF.

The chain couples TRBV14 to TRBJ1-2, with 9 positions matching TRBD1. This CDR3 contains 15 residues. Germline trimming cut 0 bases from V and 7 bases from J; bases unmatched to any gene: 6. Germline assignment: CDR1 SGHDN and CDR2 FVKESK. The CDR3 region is CASSQDARDRAGYTF. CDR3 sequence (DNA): TGTGCCAGCAGCCAAGATGCCCGGGACAGGGCTGGCTACACCTTC.

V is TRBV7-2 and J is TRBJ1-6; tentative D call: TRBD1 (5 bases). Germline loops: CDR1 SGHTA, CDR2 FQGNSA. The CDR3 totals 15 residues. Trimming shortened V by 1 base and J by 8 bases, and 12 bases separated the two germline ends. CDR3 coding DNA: TGTGCCAGCAGCTTAGGGAACAGGCCTGATTCACCCCTCCACTTT. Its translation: CASSLGNRPDSPLHF. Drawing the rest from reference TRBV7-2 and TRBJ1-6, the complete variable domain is GAGVSQSPSNKVTEKGKDVELRCDPISGHTALYWYRQSLGQGLEFLIYFQGNSAPDKSGLPSDRFSAERTGGSVSTLTIQRTQQEDSAVYLCASSLGNRPDSPLHFGNGTRLTVT.